The 7 T cell receptor beta chains presented below share a single source sample, sequenced in a study of response to subunit inactivated influenza vaccine. TCRdb used MiXCR to reprocess the RT-PCR reads, holding one entry per CDR3 protein. Here the sample spans around 570,000 distinct CDR3 sequences, about 10% being singletons. Separately, the same data were catalogued under a study of T cells expressing NK-cell markers. That paper notes: Making the TCR beta cDNA relied on 5'RACE template switching with UMIs.

The sequences come from PBMCs from blood, collected on the day of vaccination. The receptor source for this set is a man over 45 who received an inactivated influenza vaccine.

This clonotype has a handful of counts. The chain combines TRBV29-1 with TRBJ2-1; TRBD1 is a possible D gene (5 bases). V lost 2 bases to trimming and J lost 3 bases, with 17 bases between them. CDR3 length: 16 amino acids. Per germline, CDR1 SQVTM and CDR2 ANQGSEA. CDR3 bases: TGCAGCGTTGAAACGCCTAGGGGCAGGGACTACAATGAGCAGTTCTTC. Residues: CSVETPRGRDYNEQFF.

This clonotype was found many times. This chain joins TRBV9 and TRBJ2-1; no reliable D call. CDR3 length: 15 residues. Germline V gene lookup returns CDR1 SGDLS and CDR2 YYNGEE. Trimming shortened V by 0 bases and J by 4 bases, and 11 bases separated the two germline ends. The CDR3 reads CASSVAEVSYNEQFF. As DNA, the CDR3 is TGTGCCAGCAGCGTAGCAGAAGTCAGTTACAATGAGCAGTTCTTC. Complete variable domain (other parts from reference TRBV9 and TRBJ2-1): DSGVTQTPKHLITATGQRVTLRCSPRSGDLSVYWYQQSLDQGLQFLIQYYNGEERAKGNILERFSAQQFPDLHSELNLSSLELGDSALYFCASSVAEVSYNEQFFGPGTRLTVL.

This clonotype was seen more than once but under ten times. The rearrangement joins TRBV29-1 to TRBJ2-2, with TRBD1 as a possible D gene (6 bases). Germline V lookup: CDR1 SQVTM, CDR2 ANQGSEA. The CDR3 loop spans 14 amino acids. The V end was cut by 6 bases, the J end by 1 base, with 12 bases between. The chain's CDR3 is CSVQQGGNTGELFF. DNA for the CDR3: TGCAGCGTCCAACAGGGTGGGAACACCGGGGAGCTGTTTTTT.

This chain uses TRBV5-1 with TRBJ1-1; no reliable D call. In germline, CDR1 is SGHRS, CDR2 YFSETQ. Deletions cut 4 bases from V and 3 bases from J, with 10 bases between. The CDR3 sequence is 13 residues long. CDR3: CASSHDGHTEAFF. The CDR3 DNA reads TGCGCCAGCAGCCATGATGGGCACACTGAAGCTTTCTTT.

This clonotype has at least ten counts. V and J are TRBV7-2 and TRBJ1-1, with D unresolved. CDR3 size: 15 residues. Germline lookup yields CDR1 SGHTA and CDR2 FQGNSA. Trimming stripped 1 base from V and 0 bases from J, with 9 bases between. DNA of the CDR3: TGTGCCAGCAGCTTAGTCGCCGGACTGAACACTGAAGCTTTCTTT. It codes for CASSLVAGLNTEAFF.

The CDR3 DNA is TGCGCCAGCAGAGCGGCAGGGGGCATTAATGAAAAACTGTTTTTT. As protein: CASRAAGGINEKLFF. The rearrangement uses TRBV5-1 and TRBJ1-4, with 8 nucleotides matching TRBD1. From germline, CDR1 is SGHRS and CDR2 YFSETQ. J was trimmed by 4 bases and V by 5 bases; bases with no gene match: 7. The CDR3 extends over 15 amino acids.

This clonotype occurred a few times. This chain connects TRBV5-1 to TRBJ2-1, with 7 bases that match TRBD1. CDR1 and CDR2 from the germline V gene are SGHRS and YFSETQ. Trimming took 4 bases from V and 5 from J; bases not matched to a gene: 6. The CDR3 is 14 amino acids. In DNA form, the CDR3 reads TGCGCCAGCAGCAGGGGGCCCGCCAACAATGAGCAGTTCTTC. Translating it yields CASSRGPANNEQFF.